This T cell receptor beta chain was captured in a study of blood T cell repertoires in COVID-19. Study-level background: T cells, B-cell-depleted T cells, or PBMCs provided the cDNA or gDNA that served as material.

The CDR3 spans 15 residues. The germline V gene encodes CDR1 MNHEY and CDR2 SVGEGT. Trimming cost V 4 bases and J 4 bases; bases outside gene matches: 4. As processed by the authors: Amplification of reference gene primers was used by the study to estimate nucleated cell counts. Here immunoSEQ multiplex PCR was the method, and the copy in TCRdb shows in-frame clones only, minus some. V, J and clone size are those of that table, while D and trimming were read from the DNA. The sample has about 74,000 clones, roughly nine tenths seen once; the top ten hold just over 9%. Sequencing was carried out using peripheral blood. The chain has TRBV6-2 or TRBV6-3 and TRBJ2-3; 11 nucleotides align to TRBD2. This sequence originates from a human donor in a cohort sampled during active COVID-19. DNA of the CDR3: TGTGCCAGCAGTTCACTAGCGGGAGTTCCAGATACGCAGTATTTT. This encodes CASSSLAGVPDTQYF.